This T cell receptor beta chain was sequenced during a study of T cell repertoires in cytomegalovirus infection. On the study more broadly: It was the public TCR beta signatures that indicated both CMV infection and matching HLA type.

As for this clonotype: The target antigen is unknown. At one of its ends the junction is not consistent with the germline gene, which may arise from a read error.

Study-wide results and caveats: Dominating the ex vivo response were TCR beta clonotypes that were CMV-specific and HLA-C-restricted.

CDR3 length equals 13 residues. Per the germline V gene, CDR1 is MNHNY and CDR2 is SVGAGI (reference sequence). TCRdb reprocessed the reads via MiXCR and lists one record per CDR3 protein. The table lists 150,000 to 200,000 distinct CDR3 sequences, roughly 27% of them singletons. J is TRBJ1-1 and V is TRBV6-6; D remains unclear. The sequenced material came from PBMCs. The clonotype originates from a human donor in good health (CMV status not recorded). Some clones in this sample may be carry-over from other donors' samples. The CDR3 protein is CASSSSINTEVFF. The CDR3, as DNA: TGTGCCAGCAGTTCATCAATAAACACTGAAGTTTTCTTT.